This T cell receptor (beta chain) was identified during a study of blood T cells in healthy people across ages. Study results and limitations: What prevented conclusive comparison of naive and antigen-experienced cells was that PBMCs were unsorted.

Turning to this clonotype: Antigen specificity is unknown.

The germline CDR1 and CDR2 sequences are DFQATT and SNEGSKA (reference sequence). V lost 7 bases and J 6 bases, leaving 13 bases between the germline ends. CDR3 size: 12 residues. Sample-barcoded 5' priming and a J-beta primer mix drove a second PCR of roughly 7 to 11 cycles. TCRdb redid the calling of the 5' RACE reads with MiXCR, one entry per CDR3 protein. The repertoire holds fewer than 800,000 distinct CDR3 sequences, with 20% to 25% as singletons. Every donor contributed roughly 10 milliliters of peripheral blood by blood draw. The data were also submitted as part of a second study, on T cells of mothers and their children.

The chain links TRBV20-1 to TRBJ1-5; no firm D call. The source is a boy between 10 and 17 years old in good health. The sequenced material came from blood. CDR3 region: CSGGRGGQPQHF. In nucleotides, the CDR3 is TGCAGTGGAGGGAGAGGAGGTCAGCCCCAGCATTTT.